A single sample gave rise to the 3 T cell receptor beta chains below, sequenced in a study of identical twins. One entry per CDR3 protein results from TCRdb running MiXCR on the 5' RACE reads. The sample holds approximately 700,000 distinct CDR3 sequences, 6% to 6.5% seen once. Material for sequencing was naive T cells sorted from blood. All receptors derive from a man between 18 and 29 years old in good health.

This clonotype was detected many times. The gene calls are TRBV12-3 or TRBV12-4 and TRBJ2-7; 10 bases are shared with TRBD1. This CDR3 is 16 amino acids long. The CDR3 DNA follows: TGTGCCAGCAGTATAGCCCCTCCGGGACAGGGGTACGAGCAGTACGTC. Protein product: CASSIAPPGQGYEQYV.

This clonotype was found a few times. The chain links TRBV5-1 to TRBJ2-1; D not certain. V lost 4 bases and J 3 bases, leaving 14 bases between the germline ends. The CDR3 runs to 15 residues. Germline CDR1 and CDR2: SGHRS and YFSETQ. The CDR3 DNA follows: TGCGCCAGCAGCGGCCTGGTATTCGGCTACAATGAGCAGTTCTTC. This gives the protein CASSGLVFGYNEQFF.

The chain combines TRBV3-1 with TRBJ1-4; TRBD1 aligns across 10 bases. Germline values: CDR1 LGHDT, CDR2 YNNKEL (reference sequence). V lost 0 bases and J lost 8; bases outside the gene matches: 12. The CDR3 is 18 residues long. The CDR3 loop is CASSQEDRGLLMEEKLFF. The CDR3 coding sequence is TGTGCCAGCAGCCAAGAAGACAGGGGGCTTCTAATGGAGGAAAAACTGTTTTTT. Drawing the rest from reference TRBV3-1 and TRBJ1-4, the complete variable domain is DTAVSQTPKYLVTQMGNDKSIKCEQNLGHDTMYWYKQDSKKFLKIMFSYNNKELIINETVPNRFSPKSPDKAHLNLHINSLELGDSAVYFCASSQEDRGLLMEEKLFFGSGTQLSVL.